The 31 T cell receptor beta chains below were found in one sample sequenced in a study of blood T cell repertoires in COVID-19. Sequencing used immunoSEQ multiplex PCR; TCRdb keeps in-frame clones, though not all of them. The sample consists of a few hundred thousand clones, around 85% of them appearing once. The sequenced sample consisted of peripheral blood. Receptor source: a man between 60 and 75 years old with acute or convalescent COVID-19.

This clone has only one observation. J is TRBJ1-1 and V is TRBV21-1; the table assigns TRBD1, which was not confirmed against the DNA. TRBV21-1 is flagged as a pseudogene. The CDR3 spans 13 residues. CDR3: CASWHRGNTEAFF. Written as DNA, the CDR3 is TGTGCCAGCTGGCACAGGGGGAACACTGAAGCTTTCTTT.

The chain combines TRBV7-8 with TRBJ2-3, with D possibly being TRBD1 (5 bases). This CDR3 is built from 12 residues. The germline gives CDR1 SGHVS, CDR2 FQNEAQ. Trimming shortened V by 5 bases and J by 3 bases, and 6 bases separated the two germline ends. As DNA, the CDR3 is TGTGCCAGCAGCAAGGGGACAGATACGCAGTATTTT. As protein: CASSKGTDTQYF. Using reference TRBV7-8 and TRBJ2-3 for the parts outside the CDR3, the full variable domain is GAGVSQSPRYKVAKRGQDVALRCDPISGHVSLFWYQQALGQGPEFLTYFQNEAQLDKSGLPSDRFFAERPEGSVSTLKIQRTQQEDSAVYLCASSKGTDTQYFGPGTRLTVL.

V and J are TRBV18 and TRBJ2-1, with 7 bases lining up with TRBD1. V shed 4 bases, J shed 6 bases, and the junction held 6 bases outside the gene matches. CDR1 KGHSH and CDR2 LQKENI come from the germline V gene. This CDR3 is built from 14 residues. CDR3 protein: CASSLMTGFNEQFF. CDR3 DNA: TGTGCCAGCTCACTTATGACAGGGTTCAATGAGCAGTTCTTC.

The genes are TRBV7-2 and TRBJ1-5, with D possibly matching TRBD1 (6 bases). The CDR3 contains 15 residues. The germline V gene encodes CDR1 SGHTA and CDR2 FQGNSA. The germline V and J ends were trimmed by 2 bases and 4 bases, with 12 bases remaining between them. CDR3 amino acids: CASSLKGGGNQPQHF. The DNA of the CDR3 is TGTGCCAGCAGCTTAAAAGGGGGAGGGAATCAGCCCCAGCATTTT.

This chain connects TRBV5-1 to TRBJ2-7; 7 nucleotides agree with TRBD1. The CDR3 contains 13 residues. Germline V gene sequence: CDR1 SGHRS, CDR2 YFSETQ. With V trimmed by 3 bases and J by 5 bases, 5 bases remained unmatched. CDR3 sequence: CASSYDRVDEQYF. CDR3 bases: TGCGCCAGCAGCTACGACAGGGTTGACGAGCAGTACTTC.

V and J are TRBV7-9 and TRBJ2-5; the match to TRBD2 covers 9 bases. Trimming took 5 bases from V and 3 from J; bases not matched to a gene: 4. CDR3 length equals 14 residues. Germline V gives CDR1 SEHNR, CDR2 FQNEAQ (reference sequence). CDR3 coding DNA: TGTGCCAGCAGCCTCCGCGGGGGGGAAGAGACCCAGTACTTC. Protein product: CASSLRGGEETQYF.

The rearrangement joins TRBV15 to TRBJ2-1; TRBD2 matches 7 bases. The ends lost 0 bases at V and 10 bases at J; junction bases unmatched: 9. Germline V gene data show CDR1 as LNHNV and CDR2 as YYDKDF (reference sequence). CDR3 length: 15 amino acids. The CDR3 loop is CATSRDPHRGDEQFF. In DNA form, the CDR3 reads TGTGCCACCAGCAGAGACCCACACCGGGGGGACGAGCAGTTCTTC. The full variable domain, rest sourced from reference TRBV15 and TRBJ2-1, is DAMVIQNPRYQVTQFGKPVTLSCSQTLNHNVMYWYQQKSSQAPKLLFHYYDKDFNNEADTPDNFQSRRPNTSFCFLDIRSPGLGDTAMYLCATSRDPHRGDEQFFGPGTRLTVL.

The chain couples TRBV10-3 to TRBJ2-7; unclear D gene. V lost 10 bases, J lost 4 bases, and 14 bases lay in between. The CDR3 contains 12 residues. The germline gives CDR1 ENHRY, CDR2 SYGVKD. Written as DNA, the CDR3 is TGTGCCACTTCTACGACTGTATACGAGCAGTACTTC. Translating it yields CATSTTVYEQYF.

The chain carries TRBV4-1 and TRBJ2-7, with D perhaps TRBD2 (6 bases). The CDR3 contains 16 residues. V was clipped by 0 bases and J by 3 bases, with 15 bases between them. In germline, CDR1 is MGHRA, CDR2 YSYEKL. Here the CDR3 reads CASSQDITSSLYEQYF. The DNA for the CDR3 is TGCGCCAGCAGCCAAGATATCACTAGCTCTCTCTACGAGCAGTACTTC.

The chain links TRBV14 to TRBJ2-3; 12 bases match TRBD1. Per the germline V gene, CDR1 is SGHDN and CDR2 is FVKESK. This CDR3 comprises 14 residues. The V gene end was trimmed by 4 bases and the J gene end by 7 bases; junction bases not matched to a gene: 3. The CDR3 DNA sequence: TGTGCCAGCAGCCGGGACAGGGGGCTGAATACGCAGTATTTT. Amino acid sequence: CASSRDRGLNTQYF. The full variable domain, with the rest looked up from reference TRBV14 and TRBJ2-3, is EAGVTQFPSHSVIEKGQTVTLRCDPISGHDNLYWYRRVMGKEIKFLLHFVKESKQDESGMPNNRFLAERTGGTYSTLKVQPAELEDSGVYFCASSRDRGLNTQYFGPGTRLTVL.

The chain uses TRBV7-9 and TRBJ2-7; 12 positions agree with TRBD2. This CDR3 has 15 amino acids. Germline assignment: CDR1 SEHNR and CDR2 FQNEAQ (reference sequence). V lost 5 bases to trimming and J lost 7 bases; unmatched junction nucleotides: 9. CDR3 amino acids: CASSLGLAGTVEQYF. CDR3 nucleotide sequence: TGTGCCAGCAGCCTCGGACTAGCGGGAACGGTTGAGCAGTACTTC.

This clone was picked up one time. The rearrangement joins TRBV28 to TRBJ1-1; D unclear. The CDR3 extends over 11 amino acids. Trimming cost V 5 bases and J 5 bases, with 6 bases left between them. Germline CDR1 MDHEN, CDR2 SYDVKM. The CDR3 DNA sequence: TGTGCCAGCAGTAGGCGGACTGAAGCTTTCTTT. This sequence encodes CASSRRTEAFF.

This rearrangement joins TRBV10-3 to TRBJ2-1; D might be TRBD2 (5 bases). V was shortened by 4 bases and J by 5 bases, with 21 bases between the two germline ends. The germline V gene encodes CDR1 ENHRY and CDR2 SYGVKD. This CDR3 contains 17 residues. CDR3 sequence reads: CAISVEGRRSGNNEQFF. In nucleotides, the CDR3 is TGTGCCATCAGTGTCGAGGGAAGGAGATCTGGAAACAATGAGCAGTTCTTC.

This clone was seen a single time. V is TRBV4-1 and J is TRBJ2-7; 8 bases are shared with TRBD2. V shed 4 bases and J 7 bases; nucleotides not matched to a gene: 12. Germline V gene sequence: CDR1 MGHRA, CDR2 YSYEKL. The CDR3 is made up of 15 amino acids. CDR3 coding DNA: TGCGCCAGCAGCCTCTTCGGGAGGGCTGAAGGAGAGCAGTACTTC. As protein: CASSLFGRAEGEQYF.

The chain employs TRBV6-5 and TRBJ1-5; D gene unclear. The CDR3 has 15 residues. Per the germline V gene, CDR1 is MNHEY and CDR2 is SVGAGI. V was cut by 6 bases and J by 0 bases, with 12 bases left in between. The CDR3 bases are TGTGCCAGCAGATTTACAGAGTATAGCAATCAGCCCCAGCATTTT. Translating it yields CASRFTEYSNQPQHF.

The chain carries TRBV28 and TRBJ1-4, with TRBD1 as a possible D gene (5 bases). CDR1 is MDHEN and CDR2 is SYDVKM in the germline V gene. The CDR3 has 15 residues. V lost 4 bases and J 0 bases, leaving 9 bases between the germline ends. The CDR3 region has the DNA TGTGCCAGCAGTTCTCAGGGCCCAACTAATGAAAAACTGTTTTTT. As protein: CASSSQGPTNEKLFF.

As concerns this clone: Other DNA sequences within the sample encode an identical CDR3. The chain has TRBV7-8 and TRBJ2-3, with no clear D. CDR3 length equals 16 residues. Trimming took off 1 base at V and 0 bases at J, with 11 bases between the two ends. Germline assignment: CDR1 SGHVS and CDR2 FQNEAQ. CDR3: CASSLVTGASTDTQYF. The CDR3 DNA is TGTGCCAGCAGCTTAGTGACGGGTGCTAGCACAGATACGCAGTATTTT.

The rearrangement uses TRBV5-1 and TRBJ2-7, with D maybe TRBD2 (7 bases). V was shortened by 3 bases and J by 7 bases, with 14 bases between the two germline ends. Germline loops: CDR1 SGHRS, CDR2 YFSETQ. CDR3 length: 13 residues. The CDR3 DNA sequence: TGCGCCAGCAGCTATGCGGGGGCTGGAGAGCAGTACTTC. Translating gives CASSYAGAGEQYF.

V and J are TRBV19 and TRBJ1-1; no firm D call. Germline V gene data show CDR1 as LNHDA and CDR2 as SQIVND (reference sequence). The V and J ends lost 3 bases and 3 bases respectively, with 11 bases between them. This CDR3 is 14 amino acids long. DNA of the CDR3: TGTGCCAGTAGTATTGGGCTTGCCGACACTGAAGCTTTCTTT. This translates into CASSIGLADTEAFF.

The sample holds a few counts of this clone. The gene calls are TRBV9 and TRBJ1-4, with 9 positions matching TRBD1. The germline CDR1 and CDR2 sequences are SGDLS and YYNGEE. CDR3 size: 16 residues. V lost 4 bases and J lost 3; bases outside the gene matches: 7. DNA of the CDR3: TGTGCCAGCAGCATCTCGACAGGGGGTTCTAATGAAAAACTGTTTTTT. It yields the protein CASSISTGGSNEKLFF.

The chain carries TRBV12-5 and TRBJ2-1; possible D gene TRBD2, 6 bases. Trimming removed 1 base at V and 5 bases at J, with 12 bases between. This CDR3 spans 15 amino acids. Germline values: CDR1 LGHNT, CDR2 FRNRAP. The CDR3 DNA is TGTGCTAGTGGTTTGGAGGGAGGCGGGAACAATGAGCAGTTCTTC. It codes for CASGLEGGGNNEQFF.

The CDR3 sequence: CASSLDLTGGMNTEAFF. CDR3 sequence (DNA): TGTGCCAGCAGCTTAGATCTGACAGGGGGCATGAACACTGAAGCTTTCTTT. V gene TRBV11-3 combines with J gene TRBJ1-1; 10 bases are a match to TRBD1. The V gene's germline CDR1 is SGHNT and CDR2 YENEEA. J gave up 0 bases and V 0 bases, and 4 bases lay outside the gene matches. This CDR3 is built from 17 residues.

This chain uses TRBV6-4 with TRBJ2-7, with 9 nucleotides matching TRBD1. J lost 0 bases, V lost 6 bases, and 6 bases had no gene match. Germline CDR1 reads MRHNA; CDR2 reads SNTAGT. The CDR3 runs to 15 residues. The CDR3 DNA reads TGTGCCAGCAGGGGACAGGGCAGCTACTCCTACGAGCAGTACTTC. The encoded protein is CASRGQGSYSYEQYF.

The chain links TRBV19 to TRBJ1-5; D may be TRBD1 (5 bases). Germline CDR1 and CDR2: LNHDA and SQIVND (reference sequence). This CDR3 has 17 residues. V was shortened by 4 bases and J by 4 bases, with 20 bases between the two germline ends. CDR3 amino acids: CASSKGFGQGENQPQHF. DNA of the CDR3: TGTGCCAGTAGTAAAGGCTTTGGGCAGGGCGAAAATCAGCCCCAGCATTTT.

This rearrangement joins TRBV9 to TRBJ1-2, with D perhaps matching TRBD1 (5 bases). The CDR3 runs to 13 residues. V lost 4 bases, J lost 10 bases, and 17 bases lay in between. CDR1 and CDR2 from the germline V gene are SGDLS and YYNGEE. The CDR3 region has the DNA TGTGCCAGCAGCCTAACGGCCCCAGGGTTCTACACCTTC. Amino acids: CASSLTAPGFYTF.

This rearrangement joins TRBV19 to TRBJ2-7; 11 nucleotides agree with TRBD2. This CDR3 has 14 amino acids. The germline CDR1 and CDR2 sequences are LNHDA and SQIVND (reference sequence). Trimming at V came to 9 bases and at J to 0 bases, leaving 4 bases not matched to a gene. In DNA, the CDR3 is TGTGCCAGAATAGCGGGAGGGCCCTCCTACGAGCAGTACTTC. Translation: CARIAGGPSYEQYF.

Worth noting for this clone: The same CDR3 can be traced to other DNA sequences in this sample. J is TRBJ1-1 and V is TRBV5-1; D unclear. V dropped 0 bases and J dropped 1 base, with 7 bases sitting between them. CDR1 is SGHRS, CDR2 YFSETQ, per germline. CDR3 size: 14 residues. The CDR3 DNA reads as TGCGCCAGCAGCTTGGGTCGAGGGAACACTGAAGCTTTCTTT. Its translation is CASSLGRGNTEAFF.

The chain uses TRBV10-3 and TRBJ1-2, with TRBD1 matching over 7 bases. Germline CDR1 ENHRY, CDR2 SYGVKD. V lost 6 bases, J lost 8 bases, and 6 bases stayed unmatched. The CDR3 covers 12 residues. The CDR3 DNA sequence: TGTGCCATCAGAAACAGGGGTGCCGGCTACACCTTC. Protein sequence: CAIRNRGAGYTF.

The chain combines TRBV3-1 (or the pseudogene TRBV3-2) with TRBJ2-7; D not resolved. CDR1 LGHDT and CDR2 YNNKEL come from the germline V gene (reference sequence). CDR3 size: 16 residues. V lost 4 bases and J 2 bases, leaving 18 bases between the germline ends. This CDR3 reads CASSLRVGLVTYEQYF. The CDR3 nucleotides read TGTGCCAGCAGCCTACGCGTCGGTCTTGTTACCTACGAGCAGTACTTC.

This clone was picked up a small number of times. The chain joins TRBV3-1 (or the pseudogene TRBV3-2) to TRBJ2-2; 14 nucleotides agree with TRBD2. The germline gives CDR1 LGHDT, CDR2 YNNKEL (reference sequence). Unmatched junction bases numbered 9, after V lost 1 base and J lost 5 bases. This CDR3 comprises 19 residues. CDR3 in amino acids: CASSQGWTSGRRRTGELFF. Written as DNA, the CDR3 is TGTGCCAGCAGCCAAGGATGGACTAGCGGGAGGCGGAGGACCGGGGAGCTGTTTTTT.

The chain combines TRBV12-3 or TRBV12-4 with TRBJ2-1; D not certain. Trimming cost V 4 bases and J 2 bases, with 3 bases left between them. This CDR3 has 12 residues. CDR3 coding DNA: TGTGCCAGCAGTTCAACCTACAATGAGCAGTTCTTC. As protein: CASSSTYNEQFF.